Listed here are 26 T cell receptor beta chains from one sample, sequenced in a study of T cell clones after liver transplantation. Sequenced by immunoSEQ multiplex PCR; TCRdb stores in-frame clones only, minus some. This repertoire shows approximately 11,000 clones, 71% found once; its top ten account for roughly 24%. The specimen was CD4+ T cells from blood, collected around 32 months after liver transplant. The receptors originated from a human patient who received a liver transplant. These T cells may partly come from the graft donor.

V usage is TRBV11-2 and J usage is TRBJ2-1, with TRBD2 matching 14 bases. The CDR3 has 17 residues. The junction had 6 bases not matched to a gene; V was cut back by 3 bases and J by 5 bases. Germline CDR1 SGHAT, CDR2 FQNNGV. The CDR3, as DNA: TGTGCCAGCAGCTTGGGACTAGCGGGAGTGGGGGACAATGAGCAGTTCTTC. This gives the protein CASSLGLAGVGDNEQFF.

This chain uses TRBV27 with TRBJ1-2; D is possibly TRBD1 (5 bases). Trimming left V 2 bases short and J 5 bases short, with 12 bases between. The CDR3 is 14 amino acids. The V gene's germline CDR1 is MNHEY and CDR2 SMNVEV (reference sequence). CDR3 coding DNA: TGTGCCAGCAGTTTAAGGGGCTTAGCTTATGGCTACACCTTC. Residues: CASSLRGLAYGYTF.

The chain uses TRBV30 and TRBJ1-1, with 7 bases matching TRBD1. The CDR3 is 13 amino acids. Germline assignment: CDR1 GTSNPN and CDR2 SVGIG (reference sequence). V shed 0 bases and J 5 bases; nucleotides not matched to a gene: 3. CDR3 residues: CAWSVAGGTEAFF. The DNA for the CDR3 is TGTGCCTGGAGTGTAGCAGGGGGGACTGAAGCTTTCTTT.

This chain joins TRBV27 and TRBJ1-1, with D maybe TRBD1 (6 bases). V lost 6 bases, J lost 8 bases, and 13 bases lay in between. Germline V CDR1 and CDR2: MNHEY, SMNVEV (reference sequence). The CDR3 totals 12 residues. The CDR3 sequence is CASREPGQEAFF. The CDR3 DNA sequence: TGTGCCAGCAGGGAGCCGGGACAAGAAGCTTTCTTT.

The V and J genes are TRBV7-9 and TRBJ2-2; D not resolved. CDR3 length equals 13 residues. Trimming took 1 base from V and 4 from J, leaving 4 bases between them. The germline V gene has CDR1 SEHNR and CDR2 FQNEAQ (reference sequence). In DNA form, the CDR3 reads TGTGCCAGCAGCTTAGGTGGCACCGGGGAGCTGTTTTTT. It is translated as CASSLGGTGELFF.

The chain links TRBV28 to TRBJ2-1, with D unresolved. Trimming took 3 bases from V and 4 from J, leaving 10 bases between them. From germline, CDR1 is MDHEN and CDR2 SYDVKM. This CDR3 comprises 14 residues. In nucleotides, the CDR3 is TGTGCCAGCAGTTTCCCCGAAGGTTACAATGAGCAGTTCTTC. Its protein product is CASSFPEGYNEQFF.

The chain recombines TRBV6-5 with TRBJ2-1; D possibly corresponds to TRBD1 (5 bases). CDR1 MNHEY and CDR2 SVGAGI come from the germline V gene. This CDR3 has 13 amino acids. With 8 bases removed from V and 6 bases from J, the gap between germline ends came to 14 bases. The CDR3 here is CASSVQGGNEQFF. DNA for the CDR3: TGTGCCAGCTCGGTCCAGGGCGGCAATGAGCAGTTCTTC.

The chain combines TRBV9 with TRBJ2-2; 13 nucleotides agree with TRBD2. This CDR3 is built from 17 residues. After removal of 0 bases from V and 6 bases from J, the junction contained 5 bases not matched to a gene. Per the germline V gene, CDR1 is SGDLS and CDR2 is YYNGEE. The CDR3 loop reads CASSVDTSGGAPGELFF. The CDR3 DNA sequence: TGTGCCAGCAGCGTAGATACTAGCGGGGGGGCCCCCGGGGAGCTGTTTTTT.

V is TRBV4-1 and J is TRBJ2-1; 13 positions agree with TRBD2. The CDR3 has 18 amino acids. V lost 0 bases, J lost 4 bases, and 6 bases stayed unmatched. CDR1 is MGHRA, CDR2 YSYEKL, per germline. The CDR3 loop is CASSQEGGLAGRYNEQFF. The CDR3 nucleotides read TGCGCCAGCAGCCAAGAGGGGGGACTAGCGGGAAGGTACAATGAGCAGTTCTTC.

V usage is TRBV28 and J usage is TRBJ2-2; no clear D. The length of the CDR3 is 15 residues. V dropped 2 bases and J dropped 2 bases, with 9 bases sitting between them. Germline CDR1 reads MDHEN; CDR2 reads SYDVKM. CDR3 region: CASSLNGENTGELFF. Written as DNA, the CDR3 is TGTGCCAGCAGTTTAAACGGAGAAAACACCGGGGAGCTGTTTTTT. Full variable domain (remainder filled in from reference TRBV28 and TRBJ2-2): DVKVTQSSRYLVKRTGEKVFLECVQDMDHENMFWYRQDPGLGLRLIYFSYDVKMKEKGDIPEGYSVSREKKERFSLILESASTNQTSMYLCASSLNGENTGELFFGEGSRLTVL.

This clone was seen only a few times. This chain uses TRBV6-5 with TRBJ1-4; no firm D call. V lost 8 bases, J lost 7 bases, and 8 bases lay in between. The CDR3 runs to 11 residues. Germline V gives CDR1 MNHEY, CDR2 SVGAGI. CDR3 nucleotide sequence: TGTGCCAGCCTAGCCGGTGAAAAACTGTTTTTT. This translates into CASLAGEKLFF.

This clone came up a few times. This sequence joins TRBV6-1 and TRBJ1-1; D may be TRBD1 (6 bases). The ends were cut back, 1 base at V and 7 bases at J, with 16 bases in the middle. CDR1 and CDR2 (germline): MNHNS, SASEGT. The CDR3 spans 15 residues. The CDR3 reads CASSEDWGGLVEAFF. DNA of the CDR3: TGTGCCAGCAGTGAAGATTGGGGGGGGCTGGTTGAAGCTTTCTTT.

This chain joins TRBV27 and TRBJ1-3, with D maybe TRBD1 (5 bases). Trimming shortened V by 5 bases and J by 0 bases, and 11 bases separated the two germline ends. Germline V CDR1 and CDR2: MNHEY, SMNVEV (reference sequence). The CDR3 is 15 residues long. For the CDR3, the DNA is TGTGCCAGCAGTCCCCGGGGGGGCTCTGGAAACACCATATATTTT. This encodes CASSPRGGSGNTIYF.

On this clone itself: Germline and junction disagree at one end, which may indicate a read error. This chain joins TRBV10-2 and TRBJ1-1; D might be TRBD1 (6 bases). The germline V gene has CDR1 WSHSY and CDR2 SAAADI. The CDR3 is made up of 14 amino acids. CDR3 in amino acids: CASSAQGMDTEAFF. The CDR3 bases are TGTGCCAGCAGTGCACAGGGCATGGACACTGAAGCTTTCTTT.

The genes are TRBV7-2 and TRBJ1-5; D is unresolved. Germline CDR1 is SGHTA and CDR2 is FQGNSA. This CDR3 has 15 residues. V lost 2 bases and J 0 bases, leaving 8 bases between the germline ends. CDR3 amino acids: CASSLRGDSNQPQHF. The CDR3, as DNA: TGTGCCAGCAGCTTAAGAGGTGATAGCAATCAGCCCCAGCATTTT. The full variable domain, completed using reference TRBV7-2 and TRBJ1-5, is GAGVSQSPSNKVTEKGKDVELRCDPISGHTALYWYRQSLGQGLEFLIYFQGNSAPDKSGLPSDRFSAERTGGSVSTLTIQRTQQEDSAVYLCASSLRGDSNQPQHFGDGTRLSIL.

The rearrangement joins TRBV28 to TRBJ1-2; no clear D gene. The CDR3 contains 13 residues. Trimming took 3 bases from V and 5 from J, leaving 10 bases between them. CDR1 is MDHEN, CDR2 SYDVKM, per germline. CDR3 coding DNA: TGTGCCAGCAGTTTCGACCTCGGTTATGGCTACACCTTC. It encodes CASSFDLGYGYTF.

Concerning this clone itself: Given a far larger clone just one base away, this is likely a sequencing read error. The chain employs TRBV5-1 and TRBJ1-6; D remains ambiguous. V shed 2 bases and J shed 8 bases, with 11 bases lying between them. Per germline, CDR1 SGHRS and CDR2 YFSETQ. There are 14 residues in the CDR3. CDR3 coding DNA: TGCGCCAGCAGCTTAGGAGGAGGAGATTCACCCCTCCACTTT. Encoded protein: CASSLGGGDSPLHF.

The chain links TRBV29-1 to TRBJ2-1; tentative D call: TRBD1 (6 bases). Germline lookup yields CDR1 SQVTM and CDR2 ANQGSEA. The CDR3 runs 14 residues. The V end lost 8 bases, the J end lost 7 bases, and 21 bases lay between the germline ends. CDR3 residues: CSLRGINGRNEQFF. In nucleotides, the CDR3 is TGCAGCTTAAGGGGGATTAATGGGCGGAATGAGCAGTTCTTC.

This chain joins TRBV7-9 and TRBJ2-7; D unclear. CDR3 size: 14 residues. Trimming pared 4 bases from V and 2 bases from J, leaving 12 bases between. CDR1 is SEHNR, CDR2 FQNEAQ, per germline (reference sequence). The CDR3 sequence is CASSSGIPTYEQYF. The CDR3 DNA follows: TGTGCCAGCAGCTCTGGAATCCCTACCTACGAGCAGTACTTC.

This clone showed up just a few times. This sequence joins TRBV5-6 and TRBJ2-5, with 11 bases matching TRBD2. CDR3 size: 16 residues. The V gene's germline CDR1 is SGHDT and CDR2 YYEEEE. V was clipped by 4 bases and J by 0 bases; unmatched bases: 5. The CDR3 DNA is TGTGCCAGCAGCCCACGACTAGCGGGGAACCAAGAGACCCAGTACTTC. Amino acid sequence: CASSPRLAGNQETQYF.

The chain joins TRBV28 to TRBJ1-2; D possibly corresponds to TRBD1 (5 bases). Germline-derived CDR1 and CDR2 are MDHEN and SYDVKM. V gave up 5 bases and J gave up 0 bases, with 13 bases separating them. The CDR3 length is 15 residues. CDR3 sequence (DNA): TGTGCCAGCAGTGGGGGGGTTACCGCTAACTATGGCTACACCTTC. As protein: CASSGGVTANYGYTF.

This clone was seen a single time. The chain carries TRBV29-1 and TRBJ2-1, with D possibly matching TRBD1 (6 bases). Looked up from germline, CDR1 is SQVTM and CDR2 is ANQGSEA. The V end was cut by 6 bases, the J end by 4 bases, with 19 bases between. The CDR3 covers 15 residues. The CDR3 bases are TGCAGCGTGGTCGGTAGGGGGAGAGATTACAATGAGCAGTTCTTC. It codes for CSVVGRGRDYNEQFF.

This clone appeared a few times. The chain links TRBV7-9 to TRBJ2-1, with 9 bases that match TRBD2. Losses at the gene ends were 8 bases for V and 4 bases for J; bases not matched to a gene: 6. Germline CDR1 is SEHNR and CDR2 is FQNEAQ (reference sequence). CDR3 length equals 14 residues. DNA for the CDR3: TGTGCCAGCGGGGGACTAGCAGGGTACAATGAGCAGTTCTTC. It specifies CASGGLAGYNEQFF.

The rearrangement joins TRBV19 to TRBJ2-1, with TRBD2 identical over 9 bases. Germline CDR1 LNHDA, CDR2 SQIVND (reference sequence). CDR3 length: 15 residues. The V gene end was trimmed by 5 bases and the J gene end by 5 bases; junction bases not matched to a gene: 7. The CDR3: CASSHSGGSHNEQFF. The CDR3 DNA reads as TGTGCCAGTAGTCACAGCGGGGGGTCGCACAATGAGCAGTTCTTC.

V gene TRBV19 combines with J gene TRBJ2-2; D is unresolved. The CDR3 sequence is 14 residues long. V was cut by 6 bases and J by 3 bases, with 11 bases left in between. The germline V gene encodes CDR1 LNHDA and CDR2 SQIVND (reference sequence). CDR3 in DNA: TGTGCCAGTAGGGTGTCTGCTTACACCGGGGAGCTGTTTTTT. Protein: CASRVSAYTGELFF.

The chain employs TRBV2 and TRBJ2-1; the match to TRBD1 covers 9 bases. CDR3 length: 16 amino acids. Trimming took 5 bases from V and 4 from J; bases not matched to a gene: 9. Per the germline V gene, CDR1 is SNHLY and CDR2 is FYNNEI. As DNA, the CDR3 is TGTGCCAGCAGTTTATCCGGGACAGGGTCATACAATGAGCAGTTCTTC. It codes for CASSLSGTGSYNEQFF.